The entry below gives a single TCR beta chain sequence along with its context. Its antigen is as yet unknown. TCRdb keeps only in-frame clones here, not all; method: immunoSEQ multiplex PCR. Among tens of thousands of clones listed, roughly 88% were seen once. This CDR3 comprises 14 residues. Deletions cut 6 bases from V and 1 base from J, with 13 bases between. The germline V gene has CDR1 MNHEY and CDR2 SVGAGI. The data are from a study of T cell responses to AZD1222 COVID-19 vaccine. Study-level points and caveats: Donors were largely white British and mainly female; clonal diversity was possibly underestimated.

The specimen comprised peripheral blood, sampled on day 0 of MenACWY control vaccination. The chain couples TRBV6-5 to TRBJ2-7, with D possibly being TRBD2 (6 bases). This receptor was identified in an adult in good health. The CDR3 region has the DNA TGTGCCAGCAGAAAAACGGGACTTTCCTACGAGCAGTACTTC. Protein sequence: CASRKTGLSYEQYF.